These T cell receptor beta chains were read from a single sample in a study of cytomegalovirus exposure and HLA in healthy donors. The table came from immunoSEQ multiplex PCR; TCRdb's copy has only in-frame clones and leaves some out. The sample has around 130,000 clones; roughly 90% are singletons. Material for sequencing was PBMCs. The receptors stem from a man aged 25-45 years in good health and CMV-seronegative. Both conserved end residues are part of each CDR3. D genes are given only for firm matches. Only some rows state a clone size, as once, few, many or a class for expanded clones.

DNA: TGTGCCAGCAGTTACGGACTGGGTATGCCCCTCCACTTT; CDR3: CASSYGLGMPLHF; length: 13; J: TRBJ1-6; size: few; D: .; V: TRBV6-6
DNA: TGTGCCAGCTCACCACCGTGGGCAGTCTCTGGAAACACCATATATTTT; CDR3: CASSPPWAVSGNTIYF; length: 16; J: TRBJ1-3; size: .; D: .; V: TRBV18
DNA: TGTGCTAGCAGCCCAGCGGGGGCCACAGATACGCAGTATTTT; CDR3: CASSPAGATDTQYF; length: 14; J: TRBJ2-3; size: once; D: TRBD2; V: TRBV7-7
DNA: TGTGCCAGCAGCTACAGGGCGGGCACCGGGGAGCTGTTTTTT; CDR3: CASSYRAGTGELFF; length: 14; J: TRBJ2-2; size: .; D: .; V: TRBV7-9
DNA: TGTGCCAGCAGCTTAGTGTCCAGGGCTGAAAAACTGTTTTTT; CDR3: CASSLVSRAEKLFF; length: 14; J: TRBJ1-4; size: .; D: .; V: TRBV7-9
DNA: TGTGCCAGCAGCGTGGCCCTGGGGCAACTTGAAGCTTTCTTT; CDR3: CASSVALGQLEAFF; length: 14; J: TRBJ1-1; size: .; D: .; V: TRBV7-9
DNA: TGCAGTGCCCCTTCGTATGAGACCCAGTACTTC; CDR3: CSAPSYETQYF; length: 11; J: TRBJ2-5; size: .; D: .; V: TRBV20-1
DNA: TGTGCCAGCAGTAGGACAGAGAACACTGAAGCTTTCTTT; CDR3: CASSRTENTEAFF; length: 13; J: TRBJ1-1; size: .; D: .; V: TRBV27
DNA: TGTGCCAGCAGCGTGTTCCCGGGACACCTCTACAATGAGCAGTTCTTC; CDR3: CASSVFPGHLYNEQFF; length: 16; J: TRBJ2-1; size: once; D: .; V: TRBV7-2
DNA: TGTGCCAGCAGTTCCCGGACAGACGAGAACACCGGGGAGCTGTTTTTT; CDR3: CASSSRTDENTGELFF; length: 16; J: TRBJ2-2; size: .; D: .; V: TRBV6-5
DNA: TGTGCCAGCTCACCACCGGGGGGTACGAATTCACCCCTCCACTTT; CDR3: CASSPPGGTNSPLHF; length: 15; J: TRBJ1-6; size: once; D: .; V: TRBV18
DNA: TGTGCCAGCAGCCCGGTACGGGCCTACGAGCAGTACTTC; CDR3: CASSPVRAYEQYF; length: 13; J: TRBJ2-7; size: .; D: .; V: TRBV6-5
DNA: TGTGCCAGCTCACCATCCCTAGCGGGGGGTCAAGAGACCCAGTACTTC; CDR3: CASSPSLAGGQETQYF; length: 16; J: TRBJ2-5; size: .; D: TRBD2; V: TRBV18
DNA: TGCGCCAGCAGCCCGGCCGGGGGACAGTACCTACTTACGGGCTACACCTTC; CDR3: CASSPAGGQYLLTGYTF; length: 17; J: TRBJ1-2; size: .; D: TRBD1; V: TRBV5-1
DNA: TGTGCCAGCAGCTTAGGGTACAGTTTCCACGAGCAGTACTTC; CDR3: CASSLGYSFHEQYF; length: 14; J: TRBJ2-7; size: once; D: .; V: TRBV11-2
DNA: TGTGCCAGCAGCGCCCTGGGGGGGAGCACTGAAGCTTTCTTT; CDR3: CASSALGGSTEAFF; length: 14; J: TRBJ1-1; size: .; D: .; V: TRBV5-6
DNA: TGTGCCAGTAGCGCCGCGGGACAGTTAGGACGTTCTAACTATGGCTACACCTTC; CDR3: CASSAAGQLGRSNYGYTF; length: 18; J: TRBJ1-2; size: .; D: TRBD1; V: TRBV19
DNA: TGTGCCAGCAGTCCGACTAGCGGGGGGCAAAATGAGCAGTTCTTC; CDR3: CASSPTSGGQNEQFF; length: 15; J: TRBJ2-1; size: .; D: TRBD2; V: TRBV6-5
DNA: TGCGCCAGCAGCTTGGCCGGGCTAGCGTTGGGCGGGGAGCTGTTTTTT; CDR3: CASSLAGLALGGELFF; length: 16; J: TRBJ2-2; size: .; D: .; V: TRBV5-1
DNA: TGTGCCAGCAGCCAAGCGGAGGGGCTTGCAACTAATGAAAAACTGTTTTTT; CDR3: CASSQAEGLATNEKLFF; length: 17; J: TRBJ1-4; size: .; D: .; V: TRBV14
DNA: TGTGCCAGCAGCTACCCCAGGGGCAGGGGGTGGAACACTGAAGCTTTCTTT; CDR3: CASSYPRGRGWNTEAFF; length: 17; J: TRBJ1-1; size: .; D: TRBD1; V: TRBV11-2
DNA: TGTGCCAGCAGTTTCGGGACTAGCGGGTCGGATACGCAGTATTTT; CDR3: CASSFGTSGSDTQYF; length: 15; J: TRBJ2-3; size: .; D: TRBD2; V: TRBV27
DNA: TGTGCCAGCAGTTTAGGGCAGAGCAATGAGCAGTTCTTC; CDR3: CASSLGQSNEQFF; length: 13; J: TRBJ2-1; size: .; D: .; V: TRBV28
DNA: TGTGCCAGGGACAGGGACTACGAGCAGTACTTC; CDR3: CARDRDYEQYF; length: 11; J: TRBJ2-7; size: .; D: TRBD1; V: TRBV6-5
DNA: TGTGCCAGCTCACCAAGGAGAGGGGGCCATGAGACCCAGTACTTC; CDR3: CASSPRRGGHETQYF; length: 15; J: TRBJ2-5; size: .; D: TRBD1; V: TRBV18
DNA: TGCGCCAGCAGCTTGGGGACGCGGGGAGCCGCTTACGAGCAGTACTTC; CDR3: CASSLGTRGAAYEQYF; length: 16; J: TRBJ2-7; size: once; D: .; V: TRBV5-1
DNA: TGTGCCAGCAGCTTGGATGGCCTCAATTCACCCCTCCACTTT; CDR3: CASSLDGLNSPLHF; length: 14; J: TRBJ1-6; size: few; D: .; V: TRBV5-6
DNA: TGCAGCGTTGAACAGGGGGCTGGGGAGAATGAGCAGTTCTTC; CDR3: CSVEQGAGENEQFF; length: 14; J: TRBJ2-1; size: .; D: TRBD1; V: TRBV29-1
DNA: TGTGCCAGCTCACCACTTGGGACTCTAAAACCCTACGAGCAGTACTTC; CDR3: CASSPLGTLKPYEQYF; length: 16; J: TRBJ2-7; size: .; D: .; V: TRBV18
DNA: TGTGCCAGCAGTCACCCCTCCGGGGATGCAAAACCCTACAATGAGCAGTTCTTC; CDR3: CASSHPSGDAKPYNEQFF; length: 18; J: TRBJ2-1; size: .; D: .; V: TRBV5-5
DNA: TGTGCCAGCAGCCCCGGAATAGGGGGCCAAGAGACCCAGTACTTC; CDR3: CASSPGIGGQETQYF; length: 15; J: TRBJ2-5; size: .; D: .; V: TRBV5-8
DNA: TGTGCCAGCAGTTTACGGCCCCCTCGGACAGGGATGAACACCGGGGAGCTGTTTTTT; CDR3: CASSLRPPRTGMNTGELFF; length: 19; J: TRBJ2-2; size: .; D: TRBD1; V: TRBV27
DNA: TGTGCCACCAGCAGAGCCGACGGGACAGGGGCGAGGGGCTACACCTTC; CDR3: CATSRADGTGARGYTF; length: 16; J: TRBJ1-2; size: .; D: TRBD1; V: TRBV15
DNA: TGTGCCAGTAGGGACAGGGGTTGGGGCTACACCTTC; CDR3: CASRDRGWGYTF; length: 12; J: TRBJ1-2; size: .; D: TRBD1; V: TRBV19
DNA: TGCGCCAGCAGCCGCGGTTATACTACTAAAGGCTCCTACGAGCAGTACTTC; CDR3: CASSRGYTTKGSYEQYF; length: 17; J: TRBJ2-7; size: .; D: .; V: TRBV5-1
DNA: TGCGCCAGCAGCCCAGGAAGGGAGGGTACCTTCGTTGCTTTCTTT; CDR3: CASSPGREGTFVAFF; length: 15; J: TRBJ1-1; size: once; D: .; V: TRBV5-1
DNA: TGTGCCAGCAGTTTATGGTCCTCGGGAATAGGCACAGATACGCAGTATTTT; CDR3: CASSLWSSGIGTDTQYF; length: 17; J: TRBJ2-3; size: .; D: .; V: TRBV27
DNA: TGTGCCAGCAGCCACCCCAGGGGGCGTGAGATCTATGGCTACACCTTC; CDR3: CASSHPRGREIYGYTF; length: 16; J: TRBJ1-2; size: .; D: TRBD1; V: TRBV7-9
DNA: TGTGCGACAGGGGACAGGCATCCCAATCAGCCCCAGCATTTT; CDR3: CATGDRHPNQPQHF; length: 14; J: TRBJ1-5; size: few; D: TRBD1; V: TRBV19
DNA: TGTGCCAGCAAGGTGGCGGCCCGGACAGGGGGAAGCTACGAGCAGTACTTC; CDR3: CASKVAARTGGSYEQYF; length: 17; J: TRBJ2-7; size: .; D: TRBD1; V: TRBV2
DNA: TGTGCCAGCAGTGAAGGCGGGGTTGGTCCAGATACGCAGTATTTT; CDR3: CASSEGGVGPDTQYF; length: 15; J: TRBJ2-3; size: .; D: .; V: TRBV6-1